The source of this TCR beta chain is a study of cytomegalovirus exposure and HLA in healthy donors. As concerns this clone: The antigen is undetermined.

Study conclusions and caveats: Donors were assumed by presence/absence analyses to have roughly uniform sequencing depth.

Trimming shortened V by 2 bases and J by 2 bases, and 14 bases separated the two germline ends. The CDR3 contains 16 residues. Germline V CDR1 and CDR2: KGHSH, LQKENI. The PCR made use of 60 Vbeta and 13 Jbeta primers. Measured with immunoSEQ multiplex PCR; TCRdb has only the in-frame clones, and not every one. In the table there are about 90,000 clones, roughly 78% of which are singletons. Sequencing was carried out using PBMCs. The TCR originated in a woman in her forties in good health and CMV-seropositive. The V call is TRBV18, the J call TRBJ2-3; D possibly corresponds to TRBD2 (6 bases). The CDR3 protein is CASSPRAGAHTDTQYF. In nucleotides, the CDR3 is TGTGCCAGCTCACCAAGAGCGGGCGCCCACACAGATACGCAGTATTTT.